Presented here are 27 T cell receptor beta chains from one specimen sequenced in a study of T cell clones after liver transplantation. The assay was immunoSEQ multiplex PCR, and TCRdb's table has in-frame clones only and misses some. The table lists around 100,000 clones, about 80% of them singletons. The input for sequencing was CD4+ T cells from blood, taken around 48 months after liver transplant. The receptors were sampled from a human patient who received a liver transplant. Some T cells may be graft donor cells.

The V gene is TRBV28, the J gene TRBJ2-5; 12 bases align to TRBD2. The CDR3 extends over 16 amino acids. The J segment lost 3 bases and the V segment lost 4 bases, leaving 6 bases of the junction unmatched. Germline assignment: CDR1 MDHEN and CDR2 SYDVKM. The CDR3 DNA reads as TGTGCCAGCAGTTCCCCTTGGACTAGCGGGAAAGAGACCCAGTACTTC. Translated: CASSSPWTSGKETQYF. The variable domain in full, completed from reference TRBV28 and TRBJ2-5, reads DVKVTQSSRYLVKRTGEKVFLECVQDMDHENMFWYRQDPGLGLRLIYFSYDVKMKEKGDIPEGYSVSREKKERFSLILESASTNQTSMYLCASSSPWTSGKETQYFGPGTRLLVL.

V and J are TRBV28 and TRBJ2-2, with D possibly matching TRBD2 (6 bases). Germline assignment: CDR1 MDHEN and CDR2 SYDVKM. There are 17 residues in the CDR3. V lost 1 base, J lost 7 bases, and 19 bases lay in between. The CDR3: CASSLFRVSSTSGELFF. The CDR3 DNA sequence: TGTGCCAGCAGTTTATTTCGCGTCAGTTCGACTAGCGGGGAGCTGTTTTTT.

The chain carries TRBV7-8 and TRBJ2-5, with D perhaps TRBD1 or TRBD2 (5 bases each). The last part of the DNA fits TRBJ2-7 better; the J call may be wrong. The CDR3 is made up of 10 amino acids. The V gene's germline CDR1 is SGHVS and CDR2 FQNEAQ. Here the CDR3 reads CATGGYEQYF. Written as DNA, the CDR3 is TGTGCCACTGGGGGTTACGAGCAGTACTTC.

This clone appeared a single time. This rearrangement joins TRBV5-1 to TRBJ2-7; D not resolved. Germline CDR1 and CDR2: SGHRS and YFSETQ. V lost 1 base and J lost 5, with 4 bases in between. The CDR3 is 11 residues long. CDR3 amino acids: CASSLQDEQYF. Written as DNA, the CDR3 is TGCGCCAGCAGCTTGCAGGACGAGCAGTACTTC. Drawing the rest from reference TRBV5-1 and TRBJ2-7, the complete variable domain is KAGVTQTPRYLIKTRGQQVTLSCSPISGHRSVSWYQQTPGQGLQFLFEYFSETQRNKGNFPGRFSGRQFSNSRSEMNVSTLELGDSALYLCASSLQDEQYFGPGTRLTVT.

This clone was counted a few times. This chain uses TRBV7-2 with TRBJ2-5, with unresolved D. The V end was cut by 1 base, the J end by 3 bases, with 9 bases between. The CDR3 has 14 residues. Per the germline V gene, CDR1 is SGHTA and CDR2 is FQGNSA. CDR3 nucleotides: TGTGCCAGCAGCTTAGGAAGCGCGAAAGAGACCCAGTACTTC. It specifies CASSLGSAKETQYF.

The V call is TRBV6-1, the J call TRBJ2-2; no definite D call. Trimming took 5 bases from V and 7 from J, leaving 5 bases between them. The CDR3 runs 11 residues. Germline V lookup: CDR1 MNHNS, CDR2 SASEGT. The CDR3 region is CASSLVGELFF. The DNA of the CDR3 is TGTGCCAGCAGTCTTGTCGGGGAGCTGTTTTTT.

The CDR3 loop is CATTPGGGRNGELFF. The DNA for the CDR3 is TGTGCCACCACCCCCGGGGGGGGGAGGAACGGGGAGCTGTTTTTT. The chain recombines TRBV6-1 with TRBJ2-2; 8 bases fit TRBD2. V lost 10 bases and J lost 7; bases outside the gene matches: 14. There are 15 residues in the CDR3. From germline, CDR1 is MNHNS and CDR2 SASEGT.

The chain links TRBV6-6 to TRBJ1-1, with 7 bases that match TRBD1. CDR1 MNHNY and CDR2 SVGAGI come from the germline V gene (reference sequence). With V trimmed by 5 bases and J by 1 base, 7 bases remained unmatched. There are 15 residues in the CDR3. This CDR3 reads CASSPSGQANTEAFF. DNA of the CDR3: TGTGCCAGCAGTCCATCAGGACAGGCGAACACTGAAGCTTTCTTT.

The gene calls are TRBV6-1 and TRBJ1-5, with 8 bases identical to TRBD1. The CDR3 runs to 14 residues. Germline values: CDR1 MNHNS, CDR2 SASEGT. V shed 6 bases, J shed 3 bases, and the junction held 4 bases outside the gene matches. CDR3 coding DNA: TGTGCCAGCAGACAGGGACAGGTCAATCAGCCCCAGCATTTT. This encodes CASRQGQVNQPQHF.

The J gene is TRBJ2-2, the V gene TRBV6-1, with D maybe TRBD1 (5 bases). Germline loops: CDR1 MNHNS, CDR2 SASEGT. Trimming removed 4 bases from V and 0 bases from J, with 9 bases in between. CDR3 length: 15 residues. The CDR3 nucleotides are TGTGCCAGCAGTGGACAGCGTTCGAACACCGGGGAGCTGTTTTTT. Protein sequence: CASSGQRSNTGELFF.

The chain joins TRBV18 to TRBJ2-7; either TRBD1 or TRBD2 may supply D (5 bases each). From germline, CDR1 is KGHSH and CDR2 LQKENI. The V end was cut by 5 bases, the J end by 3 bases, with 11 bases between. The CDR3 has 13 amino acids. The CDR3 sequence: CASSAGTNYEQYF. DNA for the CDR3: TGTGCCAGCTCAGCTGGGACCAACTACGAGCAGTACTTC.

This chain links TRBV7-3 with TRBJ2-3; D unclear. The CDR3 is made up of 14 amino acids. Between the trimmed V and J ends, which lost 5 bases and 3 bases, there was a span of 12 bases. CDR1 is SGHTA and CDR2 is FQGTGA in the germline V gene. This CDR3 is CASSLPGPTDTQYF. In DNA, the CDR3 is TGTGCCAGCAGCCTCCCGGGCCCTACAGATACGCAGTATTTT.

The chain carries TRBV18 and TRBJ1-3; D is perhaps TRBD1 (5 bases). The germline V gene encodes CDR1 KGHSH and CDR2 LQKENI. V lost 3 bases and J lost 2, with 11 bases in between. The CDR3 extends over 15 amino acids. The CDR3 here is CASSPGTVTGNTIYF. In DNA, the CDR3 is TGTGCCAGCTCACCGGGGACTGTCACTGGAAACACCATATATTTT.

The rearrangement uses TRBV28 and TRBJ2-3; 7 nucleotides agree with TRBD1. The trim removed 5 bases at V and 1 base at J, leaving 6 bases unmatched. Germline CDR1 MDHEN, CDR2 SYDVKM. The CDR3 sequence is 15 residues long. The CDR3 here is CASSLGTARTDTQYF. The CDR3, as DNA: TGTGCCAGCAGTCTAGGGACAGCCCGCACAGATACGCAGTATTTT.

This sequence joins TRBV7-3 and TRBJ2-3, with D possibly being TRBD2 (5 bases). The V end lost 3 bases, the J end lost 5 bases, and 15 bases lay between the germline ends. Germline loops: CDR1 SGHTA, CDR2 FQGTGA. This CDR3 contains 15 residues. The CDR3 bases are TGTGCCAGCAGCTTGAAGGGAGTTTGGGAAGATACGCAGTATTTT. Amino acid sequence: CASSLKGVWEDTQYF.

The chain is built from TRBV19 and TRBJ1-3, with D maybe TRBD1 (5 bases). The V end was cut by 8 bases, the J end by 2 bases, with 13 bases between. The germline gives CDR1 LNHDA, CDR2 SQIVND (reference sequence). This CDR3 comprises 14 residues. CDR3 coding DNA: TGTGCCAGTCAACCGACAGTAACTGGAAACACCATATATTTT. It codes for CASQPTVTGNTIYF.

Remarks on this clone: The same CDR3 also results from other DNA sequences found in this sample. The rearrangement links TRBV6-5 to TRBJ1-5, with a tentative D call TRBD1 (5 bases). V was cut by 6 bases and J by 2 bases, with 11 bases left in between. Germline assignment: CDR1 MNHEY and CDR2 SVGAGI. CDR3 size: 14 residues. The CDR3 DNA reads TGTGCCAGCAGACCCAGGGTAGGCAATCAGCCCCAGCATTTT. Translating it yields CASRPRVGNQPQHF.

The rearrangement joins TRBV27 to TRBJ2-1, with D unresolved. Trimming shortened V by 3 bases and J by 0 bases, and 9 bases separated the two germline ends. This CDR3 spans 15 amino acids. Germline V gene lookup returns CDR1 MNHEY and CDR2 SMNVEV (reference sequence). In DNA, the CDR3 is TGTGCCAGCAGTTTGAGAGAATACTCCTACAATGAGCAGTTCTTC. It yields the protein CASSLREYSYNEQFF.

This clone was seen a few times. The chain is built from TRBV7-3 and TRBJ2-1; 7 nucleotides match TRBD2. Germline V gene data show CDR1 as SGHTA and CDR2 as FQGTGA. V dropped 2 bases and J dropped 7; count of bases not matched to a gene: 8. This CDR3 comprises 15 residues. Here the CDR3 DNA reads TGTGCCAGCAGCTTAGGTCGCGGGAGTAAAAATGAGCAGTTCTTC. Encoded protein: CASSLGRGSKNEQFF.

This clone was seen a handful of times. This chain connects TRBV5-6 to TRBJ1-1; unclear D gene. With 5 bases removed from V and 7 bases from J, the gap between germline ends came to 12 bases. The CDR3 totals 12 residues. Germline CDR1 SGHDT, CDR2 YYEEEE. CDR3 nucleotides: TGTGCCAGCAGACGACTCAAGGGTGAAGCTTTCTTT. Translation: CASRRLKGEAFF.

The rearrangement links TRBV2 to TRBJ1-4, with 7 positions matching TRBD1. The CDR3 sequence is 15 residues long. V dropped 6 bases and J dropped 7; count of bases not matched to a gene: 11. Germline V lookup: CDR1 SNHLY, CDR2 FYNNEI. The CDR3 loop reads CASRDDRERREKLFF. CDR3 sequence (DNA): TGTGCCAGCAGAGACGACAGGGAGAGGCGTGAAAAACTGTTTTTT.

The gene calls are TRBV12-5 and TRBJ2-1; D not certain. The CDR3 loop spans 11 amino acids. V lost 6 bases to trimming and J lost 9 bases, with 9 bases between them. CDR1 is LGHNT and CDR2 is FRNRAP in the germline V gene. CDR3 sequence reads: CASGRNSEQFF. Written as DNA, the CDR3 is TGTGCTAGTGGAAGGAATAGTGAGCAGTTCTTC.

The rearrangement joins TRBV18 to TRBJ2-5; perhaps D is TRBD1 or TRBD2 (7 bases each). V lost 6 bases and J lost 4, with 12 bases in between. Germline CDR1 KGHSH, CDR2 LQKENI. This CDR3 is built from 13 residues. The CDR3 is CASSSGGGETQYF. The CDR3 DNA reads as TGTGCCAGCTCTTCAGGGGGGGGAGAGACCCAGTACTTC.

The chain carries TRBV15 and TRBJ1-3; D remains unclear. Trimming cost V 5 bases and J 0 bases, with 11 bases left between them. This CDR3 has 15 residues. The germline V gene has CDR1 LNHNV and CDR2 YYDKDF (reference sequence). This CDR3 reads CATSQVEFSGNTIYF. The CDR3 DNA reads TGTGCCACCAGCCAGGTTGAATTCTCTGGAAACACCATATATTTT. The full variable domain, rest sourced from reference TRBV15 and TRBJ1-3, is DAMVIQNPRYQVTQFGKPVTLSCSQTLNHNVMYWYQQKSSQAPKLLFHYYDKDFNNEADTPDNFQSRRPNTSFCFLDIRSPGLGDTAMYLCATSQVEFSGNTIYFGEGSWLTVV.

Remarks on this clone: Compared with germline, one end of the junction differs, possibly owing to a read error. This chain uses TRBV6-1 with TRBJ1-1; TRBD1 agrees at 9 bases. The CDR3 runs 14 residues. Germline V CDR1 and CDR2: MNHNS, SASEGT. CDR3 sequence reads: CASIETGGAGEAFF. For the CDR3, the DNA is TGTGCCAGCATTGAAACAGGGGGCGCGGGTGAAGCTTTCTTT.

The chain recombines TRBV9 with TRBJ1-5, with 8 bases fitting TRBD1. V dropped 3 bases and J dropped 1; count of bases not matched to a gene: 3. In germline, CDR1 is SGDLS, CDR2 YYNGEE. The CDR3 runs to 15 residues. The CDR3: CASSDGQGSNQPQHF. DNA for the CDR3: TGTGCCAGCAGCGACGGACAGGGAAGCAATCAGCCCCAGCATTTT.

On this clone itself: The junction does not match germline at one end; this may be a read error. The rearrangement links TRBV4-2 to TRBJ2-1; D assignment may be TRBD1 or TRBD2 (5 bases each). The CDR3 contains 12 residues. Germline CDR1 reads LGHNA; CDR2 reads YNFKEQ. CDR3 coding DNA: TGTGCCAGCAGCCAATTTCCGGGACCAATAATCTTC. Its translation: CASSQFPGPIIF.